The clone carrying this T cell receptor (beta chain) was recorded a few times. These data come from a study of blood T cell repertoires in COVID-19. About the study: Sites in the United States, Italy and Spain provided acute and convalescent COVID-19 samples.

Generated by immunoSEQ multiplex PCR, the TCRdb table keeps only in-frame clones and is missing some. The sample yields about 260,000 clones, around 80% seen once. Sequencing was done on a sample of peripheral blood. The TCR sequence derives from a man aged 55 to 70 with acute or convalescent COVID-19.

CDR3 nucleotides: TGTGCCAGTATTTCCGGGACAGCTAACACCGGGGAGCTGTTTTTT. The encoded protein is CASISGTANTGELFF. The genes are TRBV19 and TRBJ2-2; 7 nucleotides align to TRBD1. The CDR3 length is 15 residues. The germline V gene has CDR1 LNHDA and CDR2 SQIVND (reference sequence). V was pared by 7 bases and J by 2 bases, with 7 bases of the junction left unmatched.